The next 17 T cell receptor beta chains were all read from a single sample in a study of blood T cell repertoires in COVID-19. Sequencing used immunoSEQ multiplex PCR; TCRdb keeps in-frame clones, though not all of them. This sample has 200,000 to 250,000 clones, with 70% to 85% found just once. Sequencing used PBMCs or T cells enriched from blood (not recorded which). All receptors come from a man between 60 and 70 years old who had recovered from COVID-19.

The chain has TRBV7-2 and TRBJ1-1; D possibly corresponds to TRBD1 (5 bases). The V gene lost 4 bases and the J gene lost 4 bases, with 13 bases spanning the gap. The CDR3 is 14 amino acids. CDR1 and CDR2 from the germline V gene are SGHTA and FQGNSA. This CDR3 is CASSSQGGITEAFF. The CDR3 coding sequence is TGTGCCAGCAGCTCCCAGGGTGGAATCACTGAAGCTTTCTTT.

The CDR3 is CASSLYITGYTF. Here the CDR3 DNA reads TGTGCCAGCAGCTTATACATTACCGGCTACACCTTC. This chain uses TRBV7-2 with TRBJ1-2; D is unresolved. The CDR3 runs to 12 residues. Trimming removed 2 bases at V and 8 bases at J, with 9 bases between. Germline lookup yields CDR1 SGHTA and CDR2 FQGNSA.

This CDR3 reads CASSYSSSGDEQYF. Written as DNA, the CDR3 is TGTGCCAGCAGTTACTCGTCTAGCGGGGACGAGCAGTACTTC. V is TRBV6-5 and J is TRBJ2-7; 9 positions match TRBD2. J lost 5 bases, V lost 0 bases, and 2 bases had no gene match. Germline CDR1 and CDR2: MNHEY and SVGAGI. The CDR3 has 14 amino acids.

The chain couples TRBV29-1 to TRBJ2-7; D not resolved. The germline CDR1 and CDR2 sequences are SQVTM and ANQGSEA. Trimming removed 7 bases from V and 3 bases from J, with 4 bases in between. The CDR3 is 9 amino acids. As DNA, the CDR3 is TGCAGCGCTATCTACGAGCAGTACTTC. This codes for CSAIYEQYF.

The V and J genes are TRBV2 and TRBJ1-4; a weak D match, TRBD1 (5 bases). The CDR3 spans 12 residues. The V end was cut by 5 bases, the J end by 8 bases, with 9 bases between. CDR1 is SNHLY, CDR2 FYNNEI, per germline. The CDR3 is CASSMGGEKLFF. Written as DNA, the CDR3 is TGTGCCAGCAGTATGGGGGGGGAAAAACTGTTTTTT.

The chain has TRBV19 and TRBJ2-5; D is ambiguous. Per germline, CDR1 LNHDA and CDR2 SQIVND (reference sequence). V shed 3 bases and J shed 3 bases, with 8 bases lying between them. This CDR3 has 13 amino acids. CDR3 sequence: CASSIPVEETQYF. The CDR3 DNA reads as TGTGCCAGTAGTATCCCAGTCGAAGAGACCCAGTACTTC. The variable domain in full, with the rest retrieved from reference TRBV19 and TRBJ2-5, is DGGITQSPKYLFRKEGQNVTLSCEQNLNHDAMYWYRQDPGQGLRLIYYSQIVNDFQKGDIAEGYSVSREKKESFPLTVTSAQKNPTAFYLCASSIPVEETQYFGPGTRLLVL.

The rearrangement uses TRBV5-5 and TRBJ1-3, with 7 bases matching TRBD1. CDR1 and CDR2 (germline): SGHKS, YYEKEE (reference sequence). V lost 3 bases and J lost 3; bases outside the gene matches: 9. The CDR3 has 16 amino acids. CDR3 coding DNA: TGTGCCAGCAGCTCCTCCACAGGGGCGGGTGGAAACACCATATATTTT. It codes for CASSSSTGAGGNTIYF.

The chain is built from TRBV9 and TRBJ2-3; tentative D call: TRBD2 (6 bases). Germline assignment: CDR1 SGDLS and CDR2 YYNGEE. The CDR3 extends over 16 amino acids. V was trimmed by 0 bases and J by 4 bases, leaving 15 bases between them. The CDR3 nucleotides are TGTGCCAGCAGCGTAGGGTTGACTAGATCCCCAGATACGCAGTATTTT. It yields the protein CASSVGLTRSPDTQYF.

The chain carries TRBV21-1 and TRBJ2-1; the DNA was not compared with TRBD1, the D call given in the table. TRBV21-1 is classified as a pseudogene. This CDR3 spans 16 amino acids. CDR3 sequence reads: CASSTATGTGDNEQFF. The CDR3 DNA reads TGTGCCAGCAGCACAGCGACCGGGACAGGGGACAATGAGCAGTTCTTC.

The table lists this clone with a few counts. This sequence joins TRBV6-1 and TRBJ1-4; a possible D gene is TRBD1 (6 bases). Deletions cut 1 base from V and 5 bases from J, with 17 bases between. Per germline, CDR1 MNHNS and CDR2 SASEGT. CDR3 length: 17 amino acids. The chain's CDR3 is CASSEDGRGQINEKLFF. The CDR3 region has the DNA TGTGCCAGCAGTGAAGATGGTCGAGGACAGATAAATGAAAAACTGTTTTTT.

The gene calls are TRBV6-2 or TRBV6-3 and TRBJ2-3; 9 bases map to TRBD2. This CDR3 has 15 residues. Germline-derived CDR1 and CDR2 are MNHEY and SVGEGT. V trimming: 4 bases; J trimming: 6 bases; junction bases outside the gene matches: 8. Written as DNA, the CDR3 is TGTGCCAGCAGTTCGGGCGGGGGGGCCCCCGATACGCAGTATTTT. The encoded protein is CASSSGGGAPDTQYF.

For the CDR3, the DNA is TGCAGCGTTGAAGACCCAGCGGGGGGGCGGGATACGCAGTATTTT. Translation gives CSVEDPAGGRDTQYF. V usage is TRBV29-1 and J usage is TRBJ2-3, with TRBD2 matching 10 bases. The CDR3 extends over 15 amino acids. V lost 0 bases, J lost 6 bases, and 6 bases stayed unmatched. The germline CDR1 and CDR2 sequences are SQVTM and ANQGSEA.

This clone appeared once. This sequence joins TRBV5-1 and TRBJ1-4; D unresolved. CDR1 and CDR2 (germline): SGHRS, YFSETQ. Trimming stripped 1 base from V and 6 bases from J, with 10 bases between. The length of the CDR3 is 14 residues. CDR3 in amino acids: CASSLRGTYEKLFF. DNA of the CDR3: TGCGCCAGCAGCTTGCGGGGTACATATGAAAAACTGTTTTTT.

The CDR3 protein is CASSSTGLPDSDEQFF. Here the CDR3 DNA reads TGTGCCAGCAGCTCAACAGGGCTACCAGATAGTGATGAGCAGTTCTTC. This chain joins TRBV13 and TRBJ2-1; tentatively, D is TRBD1 (6 bases). The V end was cut by 4 bases, the J end by 8 bases, with 21 bases between. The CDR3 consists of 16 residues. Germline CDR1 reads PRHDT; CDR2 reads FYEKMQ (reference sequence).

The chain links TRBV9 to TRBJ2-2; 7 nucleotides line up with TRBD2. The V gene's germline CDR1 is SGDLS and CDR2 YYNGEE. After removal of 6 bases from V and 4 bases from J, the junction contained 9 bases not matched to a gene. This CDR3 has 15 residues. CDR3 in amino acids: CASNSGGSGTGELFF. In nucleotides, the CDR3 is TGTGCCAGCAATTCGGGGGGATCGGGCACCGGGGAGCTGTTTTTT. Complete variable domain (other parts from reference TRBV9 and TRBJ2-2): DSGVTQTPKHLITATGQRVTLRCSPRSGDLSVYWYQQSLDQGLQFLIQYYNGEERAKGNILERFSAQQFPDLHSELNLSSLELGDSALYFCASNSGGSGTGELFFGEGSRLTVL.

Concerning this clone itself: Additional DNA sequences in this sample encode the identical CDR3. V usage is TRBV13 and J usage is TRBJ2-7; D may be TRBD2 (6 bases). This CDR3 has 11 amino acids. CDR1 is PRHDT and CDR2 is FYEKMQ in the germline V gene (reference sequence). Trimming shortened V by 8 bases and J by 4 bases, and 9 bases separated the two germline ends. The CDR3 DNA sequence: TGTGCCAGCTCTGGGGGGTACGAGCAGTACTTC. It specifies CASSGGYEQYF.

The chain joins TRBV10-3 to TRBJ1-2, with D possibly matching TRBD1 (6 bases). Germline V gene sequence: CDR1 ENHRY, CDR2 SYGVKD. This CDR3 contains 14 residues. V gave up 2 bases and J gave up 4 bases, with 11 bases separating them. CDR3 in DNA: TGTGCCATCAGTGAGACAGGGATCGGCTATGGCTACACCTTC. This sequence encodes CAISETGIGYGYTF.